The source of this TCR beta chain is a study of CD8+ T cells in alopecia areata. Whole-study context: Tofacitinib treatment spanned 6 to 18 months, with 6 months off drug afterward.

Regarding the study as a whole: Lesional scalp, especially alopecia totalis/universalis, showed higher clonality than normal scalp.

Sorted populations comprised CD4+ and CD8+ T cells obtained from PBMCs. RNA, once extracted, was reverse transcribed into cDNA for use as the sequencing template. TCRdb's table, derived via immunoSEQ multiplex PCR, lists solely in-frame clones and lacks some. The table records around 250,000 clones, approximately 61% of them present only once. In regard to this clone: Antigen: not known.

This receptor was obtained from a human donor with alopecia areata. Sequences were derived from CD4+ T cells sorted from blood, sampled at week 0.

CDR3 nucleotide sequence: TGTGCCAGCAGTCTCCGATCGGAAGATGAGCAGTTCTTC. Protein: CASSLRSEDEQFF. The chain employs TRBV28 and TRBJ2-1; D is uncertain. Germline CDR1 MDHEN, CDR2 SYDVKM. This CDR3 is built from 13 residues. V was cut by 5 bases and J by 8 bases, with 13 bases left in between.